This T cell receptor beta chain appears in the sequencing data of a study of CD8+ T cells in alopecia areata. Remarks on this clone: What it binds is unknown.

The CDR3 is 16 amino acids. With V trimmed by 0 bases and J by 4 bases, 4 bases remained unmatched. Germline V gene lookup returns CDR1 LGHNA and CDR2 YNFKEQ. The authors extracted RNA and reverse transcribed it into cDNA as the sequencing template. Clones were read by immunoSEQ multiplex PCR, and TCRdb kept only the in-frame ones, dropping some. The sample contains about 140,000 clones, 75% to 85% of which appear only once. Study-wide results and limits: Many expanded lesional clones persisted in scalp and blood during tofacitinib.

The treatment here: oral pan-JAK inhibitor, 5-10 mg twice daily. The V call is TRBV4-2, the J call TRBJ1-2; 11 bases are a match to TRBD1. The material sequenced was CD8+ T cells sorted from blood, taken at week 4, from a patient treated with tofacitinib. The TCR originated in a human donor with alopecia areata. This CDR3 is CASSQEGTGGSYGYTF. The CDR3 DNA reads TGTGCCAGCAGCCAAGAGGGGACAGGGGGAAGCTATGGCTACACCTTC.